This T cell receptor beta chain was recorded in a study of T cell repertoires in cytomegalovirus infection. Only a few counts were recorded for this clonotype. No antigen is known for it. TCRdb redid the calling of the reads with MiXCR, one entry per CDR3 protein. The table has fewer than 200,000 distinct CDR3 sequences, less than 25% seen once. Trimming stripped 2 bases from V and 8 bases from J, with 7 bases between. Germline lookup yields CDR1 MNHEY and CDR2 SMNVEV (reference sequence). The CDR3 has 12 amino acids. The source was CD8+ T cells from cultured PBMCs, collected from culture after CMV antigen stimulation. This TCR came from a human donor in good health (CMV status not recorded). Some clones in this sample may be carry-over from other donors' samples. This chain joins TRBV27 and TRBJ2-1; D call uncertain. As DNA, the CDR3 is TGTGCCAGCAGTTTAAGGTCTGATGAGCAGTTCTTC. It specifies CASSLRSDEQFF.